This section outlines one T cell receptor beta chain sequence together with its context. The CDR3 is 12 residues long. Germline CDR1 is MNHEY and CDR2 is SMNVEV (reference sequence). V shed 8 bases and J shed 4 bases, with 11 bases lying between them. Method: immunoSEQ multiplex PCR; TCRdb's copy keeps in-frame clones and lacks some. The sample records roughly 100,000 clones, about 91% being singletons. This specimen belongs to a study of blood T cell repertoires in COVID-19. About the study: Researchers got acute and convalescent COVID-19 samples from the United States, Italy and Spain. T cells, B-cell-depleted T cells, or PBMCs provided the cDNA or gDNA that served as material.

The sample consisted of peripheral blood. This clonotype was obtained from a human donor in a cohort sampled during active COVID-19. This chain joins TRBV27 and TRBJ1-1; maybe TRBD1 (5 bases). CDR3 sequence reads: CASGHGGTEAFF. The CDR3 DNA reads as TGTGCCAGCGGGCACGGGGGCACTGAAGCTTTCTTT.